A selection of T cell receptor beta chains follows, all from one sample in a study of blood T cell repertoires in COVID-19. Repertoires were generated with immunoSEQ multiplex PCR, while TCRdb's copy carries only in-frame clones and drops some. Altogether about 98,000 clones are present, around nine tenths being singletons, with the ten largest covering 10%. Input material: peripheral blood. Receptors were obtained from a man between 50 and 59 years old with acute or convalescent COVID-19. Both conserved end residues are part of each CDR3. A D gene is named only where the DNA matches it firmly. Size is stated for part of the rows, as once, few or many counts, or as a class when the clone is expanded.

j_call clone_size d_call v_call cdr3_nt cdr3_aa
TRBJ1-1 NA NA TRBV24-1 TGTGCCACCAGTGATGGAGGGGCTGAAGCTTTCTTT CATSDGGAEAFF
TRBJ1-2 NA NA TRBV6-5 TGTGCCAGCAGTACCCACCCCGGTGGCTACACCTTC CASSTHPGGYTF
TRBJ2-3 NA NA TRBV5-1 TGCGCCAGCAGCTTTAGCAGGGGTGGAGATACGCAGTATTTT CASSFSRGGDTQYF
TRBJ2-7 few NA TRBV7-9 TGTGCCAGCAGCGAAGCTGGGAGTAAAGCCTACGAGCAGTACTTC CASSEAGSKAYEQYF
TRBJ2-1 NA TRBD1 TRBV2 TGTGCCAGCAGTGAGAACAGGGGCCAATACAATGAGCAGTTCTTC CASSENRGQYNEQFF
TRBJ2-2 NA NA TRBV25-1 TGTGCCAGCAGTGACACTAGGTCGAAAACCGGGGAGCTGTTTTTT CASSDTRSKTGELFF
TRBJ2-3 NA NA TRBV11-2 TGTGCCAGCAGCTACACCTCGAGCACAGATACGCAGTATTTT CASSYTSSTDTQYF
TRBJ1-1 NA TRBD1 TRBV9 TGTGCCAGCAGCGCTCTGACAGGGATGAACACTGAAGCTTTCTTT CASSALTGMNTEAFF
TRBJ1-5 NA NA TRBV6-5 TGTGCCAGCAGACTTTACAGAGATAGCAATCAGCCCCAGCATTTT CASRLYRDSNQPQHF
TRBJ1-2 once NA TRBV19 TGTGCCAGTAGTAGCCAGGGCCACAACTATGGCTACACCTTC CASSSQGHNYGYTF
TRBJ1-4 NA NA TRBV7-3 TGTGCCAGCAGCCTCTTTCCCCCCTCCCAGGTTGCAAATGAAAAACTGTTTTTT CASSLFPPSQVANEKLFF
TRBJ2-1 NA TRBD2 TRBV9 TGTGCCAGCAGCCCGGGGGGACTAGCCAATGAGCAGTTCTTC CASSPGGLANEQFF
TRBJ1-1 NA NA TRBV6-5 TGTGCCAGCAGTTACCAGGGAGGAGGAACTGAAGCTTTCTTT CASSYQGGGTEAFF
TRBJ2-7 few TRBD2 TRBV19 TGTGCCAGTAGCAGCGGGGGCGGGTACGAGCAGTACTTC CASSSGGGYEQYF
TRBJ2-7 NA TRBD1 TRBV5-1 TGCGCCAGCAGCACCCCCGGGACAGGGTCCCACGAGCAGTACTTC CASSTPGTGSHEQYF
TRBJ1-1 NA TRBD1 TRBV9 TGTGCCAGCAGCGTAGGACAGGGGATGGTTCTTAGTAACACTGAAGCTTTCTTT CASSVGQGMVLSNTEAFF
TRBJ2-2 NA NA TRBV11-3 TGTGCCAGCAGCTTGAGTGCCGGGGAGCTGTTTTTT CASSLSAGELFF
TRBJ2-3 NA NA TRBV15 TGTGCCACCAGCAACCTGGGGGCAAGAGATACGCAGTATTTT CATSNLGARDTQYF
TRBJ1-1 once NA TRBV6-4 TGTGCCAGCAGTGGGATGGCGGGGGCCGTCGAAGCTTTCTTT CASSGMAGAVEAFF
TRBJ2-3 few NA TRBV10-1 TGCGCCAGCAGTGAGACAGGGCCACGAGATACGCAGTATTTT CASSETGPRDTQYF
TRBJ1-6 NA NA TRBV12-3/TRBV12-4 TGTGCCAGCAGTTCGGAGGGTAATTCACCCCTCCACTTT CASSSEGNSPLHF
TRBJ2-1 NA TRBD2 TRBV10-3 TGTGCCATCAGGCCCTCTAGCGGTACCTACAATGAGCAGTTCTTC CAIRPSSGTYNEQFF
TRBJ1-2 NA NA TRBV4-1 TGCGCCAGCAGCCAAGATCCCGCCGGCGGCTATGGCTACACCTTC CASSQDPAGGYGYTF
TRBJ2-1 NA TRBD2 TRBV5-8 TGTGCCAGCAGCTTTCTAGCGGGGGGTAAGGATGAGCAGTTCTTC CASSFLAGGKDEQFF
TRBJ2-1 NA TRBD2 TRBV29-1 TGCAGCGTTGGAGTTCGGACTAGCGGGGGCCTTGTCTACAATGAGCAGTTCTTC CSVGVRTSGGLVYNEQFF
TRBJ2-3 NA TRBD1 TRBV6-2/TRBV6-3 TGTGCCAGCAGTTCCGGGACAGGGAGGGCAGATACGCAGTATTTT CASSSGTGRADTQYF
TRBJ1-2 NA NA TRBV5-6 TGTGCCAGCAGCTTGTCCTCTAACTATGGCTACACCTTC CASSLSSNYGYTF
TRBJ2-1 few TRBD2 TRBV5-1 TGCGCCAGCAGCTTCTGGGAGATAGCGGGAGGAGATGAGCAGTTCTTC CASSFWEIAGGDEQFF
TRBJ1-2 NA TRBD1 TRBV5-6 TGTGCCAGCAGCTTGGGACAGGGGGCTGGGTATGGCTACACCTTC CASSLGQGAGYGYTF
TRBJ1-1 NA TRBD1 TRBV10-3 TGTGCCATCAGGTTAGGGGGCATGAACACTGAAGCTTTCTTT CAIRLGGMNTEAFF
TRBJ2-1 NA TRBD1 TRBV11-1 TGTGCCAGCAGCTTAGAGAGGGGGCTAGCTTCTGAGCAGTTCTTC CASSLERGLASEQFF
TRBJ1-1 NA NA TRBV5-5 TGTGCCAGCACCATCTCGGGGATTGCCGGCGAAGCTTTCTTT CASTISGIAGEAFF
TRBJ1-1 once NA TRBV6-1 TGTGCCAGCAGTGAAGCGGCGGTCACTGAAGCTTTCTTT CASSEAAVTEAFF
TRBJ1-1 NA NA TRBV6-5 TGTGCCAGCAGTTACCAGGAAAACACTGAAGCTTTCTTT CASSYQENTEAFF
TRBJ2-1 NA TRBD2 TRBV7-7 TGTGCCAGCAGCCCACAGACTAGCGGGAGACCCGATGAGCAGTTCTTC CASSPQTSGRPDEQFF
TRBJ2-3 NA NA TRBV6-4 TGTGCCAGCAGTGATGGCGGGGCGGCAGATACGCAGTATTTT CASSDGGAADTQYF
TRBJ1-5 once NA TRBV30 TGTGCCTGGAAATTGGCCGGGCAGGGTAATCAGCCCCAGCATTTT CAWKLAGQGNQPQHF